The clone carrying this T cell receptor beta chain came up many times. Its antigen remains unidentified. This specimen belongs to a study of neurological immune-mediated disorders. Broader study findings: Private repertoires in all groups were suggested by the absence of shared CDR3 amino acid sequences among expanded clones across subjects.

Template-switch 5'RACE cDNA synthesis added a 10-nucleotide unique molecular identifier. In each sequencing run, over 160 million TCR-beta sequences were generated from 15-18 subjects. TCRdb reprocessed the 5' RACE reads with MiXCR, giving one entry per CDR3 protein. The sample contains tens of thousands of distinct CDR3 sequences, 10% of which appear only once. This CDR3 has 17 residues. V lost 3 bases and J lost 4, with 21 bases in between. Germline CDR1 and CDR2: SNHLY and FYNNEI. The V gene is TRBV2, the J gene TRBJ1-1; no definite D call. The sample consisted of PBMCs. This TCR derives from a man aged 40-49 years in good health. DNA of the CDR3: TGTGCCAGCAGTGACTGGACGGACCCCCCAACGGGCACTGAAGCTTTCTTT. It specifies CASSDWTDPPTGTEAFF. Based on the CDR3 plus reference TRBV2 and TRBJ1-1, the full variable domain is EPEVTQTPSHQVTQMGQEVILRCVPISNHLYFYWYRQILGQKVEFLVSFYNNEISEKSEIFDDQFSVERPDGSNFTLKIRSTKLEDSAMYFCASSDWTDPPTGTEAFFGQGTRLTVV.